This TCR beta chain was recovered during a study of CD8 T cells in Susac syndrome. The germline CDR1 and CDR2 sequences are SGHRS and YFSETQ. Deletions cut 5 bases from V and 1 base from J, with 12 bases between. CDR3 size: 14 residues. When the RNA was reverse transcribed, random hexamers were used with an input of about 0.5 to 1 ug. TCRdb analysed the immunoSEQ multiplex PCR reads with MiXCR anew, one entry per CDR3 protein. The data hold 100,000 to 150,000 distinct CDR3 sequences, with 75% to 90% observed a single time. This chain uses TRBV5-1 with TRBJ1-1; TRBD1 is a possible D gene (6 bases). The receptor was derived from a human donor with multiple sclerosis. Input material: CD8+ T cells from PBMCs. As DNA, the CDR3 is TGCGCCAGCAGGGGAGGGGGAGCGAACACTGAAGCTTTCTTT. Protein: CASRGGGANTEAFF.